The sequence of this TCR beta chain was determined in a study of CD8+CD57+ T cells in acquired aplastic anemia. Study-wide findings and caveats: Patients and controls were found to share 25 to 30 CD8+ CDR3 sequences.

Germline CDR1 reads SGHVS; CDR2 reads FQNEAQ. Between the trimmed V and J ends, which lost 3 bases and 4 bases, there was a span of 14 bases. This CDR3 is 15 amino acids long. Genomic DNA templated the TCR beta VDJ and CDR3 profiling. TCRdb re-derived calls from the reads in MiXCR, one entry per CDR3 protein. The sample includes about 170,000 distinct CDR3 sequences, roughly 48% seen only once; the top ten take approximately 1%. Flow cytometry had shown expanded CD8+CD57+ cells in the patients chosen for sequencing. Turning to this clonotype: Its antigen is not identified.

Input material: sorted CD4+, CD8+, or CD8+CD57+ T cells (not recorded which) from PBMCs. This chain links TRBV7-8 with TRBJ2-3, with a tentative D call TRBD1 (6 bases). The sequence was obtained from a human donor with aplastic anemia. In nucleotides, the CDR3 is TGTGCCAGCAGCTTGGACAGACCTCTCGCAGATACGCAGTATTTT. Protein product: CASSLDRPLADTQYF.